Presented here are 10 T cell receptor beta chains from one specimen sequenced in a study of cytomegalovirus exposure and HLA in healthy donors. The PCR contained 60 Vbeta and 13 Jbeta primers. The data were produced by immunoSEQ multiplex PCR, yet TCRdb's version contains in-frame clones alone and is incomplete. The sample consists of about 130,000 clones, around 83% of them appearing once. The material sequenced was PBMCs. Receptors originate from a woman aged 18-29 years in good health and CMV-seropositive.

The chain recombines TRBV11-3 with TRBJ2-1; 14 bases align to TRBD2. The CDR3 covers 18 residues. CDR1 and CDR2 from the germline V gene are SGHNT and YENEEA. Trimming at V came to 1 base and at J to 0 bases, leaving 2 bases not matched to a gene. The CDR3 sequence: CASSLGLAGGPSYNEQFF. Written as DNA, the CDR3 is TGTGCCAGCAGCTTAGGACTAGCGGGGGGGCCCTCCTACAATGAGCAGTTCTTC.

The chain is built from TRBV2 and TRBJ2-5; 11 bases fit TRBD1. The junction had 17 bases not matched to a gene; V was cut back by 7 bases and J by 4 bases. CDR3 size: 18 residues. Germline CDR1 and CDR2: SNHLY and FYNNEI. In nucleotides, the CDR3 is TGTGCCAGCATTCCTCCGGGACAGGGGGTGGCATTAGGAGAGACCCAGTACTTC. This gives the protein CASIPPGQGVALGETQYF. Complete variable domain (other parts from reference TRBV2 and TRBJ2-5): EPEVTQTPSHQVTQMGQEVILRCVPISNHLYFYWYRQILGQKVEFLVSFYNNEISEKSEIFDDQFSVERPDGSNFTLKIRSTKLEDSAMYFCASIPPGQGVALGETQYFGPGTRLLVL.

This chain joins TRBV6-5 and TRBJ1-4; D might be TRBD1 (5 bases). Germline V gene data show CDR1 as MNHEY and CDR2 as SVGAGI. The CDR3 sequence is 16 residues long. With 4 bases removed from V and 7 bases from J, the gap between germline ends came to 19 bases. The CDR3 bases are TGTGCCAGCAGTTCCGTACTCGTGGGGCCTATTGAAAAACTGTTTTTT. It specifies CASSSVLVGPIEKLFF.

The rearrangement uses TRBV6-5 and TRBJ2-7; tentative D call: TRBD2 (7 bases). Germline V gene lookup returns CDR1 MNHEY and CDR2 SVGAGI. The CDR3 consists of 15 residues. V dropped 5 bases and J dropped 6 bases, with 20 bases sitting between them. The CDR3 sequence: CASSREGGTRGEQYF. CDR3 bases: TGTGCCAGCAGTCGTGAGGGGGGGACCCGGGGCGAGCAGTACTTC.

The V gene is TRBV7-3, the J gene TRBJ2-3, with 7 nucleotides matching TRBD2. With 5 bases clipped from V and 11 bases from J, the junction kept 10 bases outside the gene matches. The germline V gene has CDR1 SGHTA and CDR2 FQGTGA. The CDR3 runs to 13 residues. CDR3 sequence reads: CASSPVGGIEQYF. Here the CDR3 DNA reads TGTGCCAGCAGCCCCGTCGGGGGGATAGAGCAGTATTTT.

V and J are TRBV28 and TRBJ2-5; TRBD1 matches at 9 bases. The J call may not be correct, given that the DNA end is closer to TRBJ2-7. CDR3 length equals 15 residues. Germline CDR1 and CDR2: MDHEN and SYDVKM. The CDR3 reads CASSAPGTGLNEQYF. The DNA of the CDR3 is TGTGCCAGCAGTGCCCCAGGGACAGGGCTCAACGAGCAGTACTTC.

The chain has TRBV9 and TRBJ2-3, with 7 bases aligning to TRBD1. The junction had 5 bases not matched to a gene; V was cut back by 4 bases and J by 6 bases. The CDR3 length is 13 residues. Germline V gene lookup returns CDR1 SGDLS and CDR2 YYNGEE. The CDR3 spells CASSIGTVDTQYF. CDR3 nucleotide sequence: TGTGCCAGCAGCATTGGGACAGTGGATACGCAGTATTTT.

The chain carries TRBV5-1 and TRBJ2-2; TRBD2 matches at 13 bases. Germline CDR1 reads SGHRS; CDR2 reads YFSETQ. There are 17 residues in the CDR3. Trimming at V came to 4 bases and at J to 4 bases, leaving 7 bases not matched to a gene. The chain's CDR3 is CASSPAGLAGSTGELFF. Written as DNA, the CDR3 is TGCGCCAGCAGCCCAGCGGGACTAGCGGGGTCCACCGGGGAGCTGTTTTTT.

The V call is TRBV6-4, the J call TRBJ2-1; 9 bases are shared with TRBD2. The CDR3 contains 14 residues. Germline CDR1 MRHNA, CDR2 SNTAGT. Trimming at V came to 2 bases and at J to 16 bases, leaving 12 bases not matched to a gene. CDR3 protein: CASSDVVAGALTFF. The DNA for the CDR3 is TGTGCCAGCAGTGACGTGGTAGCGGGGGCCCTTACCTTCTTC.

The chain is built from TRBV2 and TRBJ1-6, with unresolved D. CDR1 is SNHLY, CDR2 FYNNEI, per germline. The CDR3 is made up of 14 amino acids. Trimming cost V 1 base and J 8 bases, with 9 bases left between them. For the CDR3, the DNA is TGTGCCAGCAGTGAAGTGGGAGAGGATTCACCCCTCCACTTT. It is translated as CASSEVGEDSPLHF.